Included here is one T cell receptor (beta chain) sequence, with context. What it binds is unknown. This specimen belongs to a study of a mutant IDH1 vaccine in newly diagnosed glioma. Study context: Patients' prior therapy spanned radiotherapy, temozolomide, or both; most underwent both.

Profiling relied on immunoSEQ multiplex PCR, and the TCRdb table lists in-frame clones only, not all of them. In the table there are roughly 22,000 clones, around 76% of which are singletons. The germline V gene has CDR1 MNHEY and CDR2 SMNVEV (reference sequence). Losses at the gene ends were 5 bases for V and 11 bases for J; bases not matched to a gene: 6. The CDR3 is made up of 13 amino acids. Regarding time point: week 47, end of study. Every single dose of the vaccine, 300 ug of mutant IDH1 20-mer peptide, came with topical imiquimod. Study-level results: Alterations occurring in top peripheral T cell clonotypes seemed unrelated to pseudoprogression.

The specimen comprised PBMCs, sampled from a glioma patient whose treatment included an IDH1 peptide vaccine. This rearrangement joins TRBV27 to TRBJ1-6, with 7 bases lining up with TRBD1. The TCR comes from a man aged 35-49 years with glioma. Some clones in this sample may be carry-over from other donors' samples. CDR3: CASSEGAGTPLHF. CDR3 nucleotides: TGTGCCAGCAGTGAGGGGGCAGGCACACCCCTCCACTTT.